This TCR beta chain was found in a study of T cell responses to AZD1222 COVID-19 vaccine. Only in-frame clones appear in the TCRdb table, and some are missing; sequencing was by immunoSEQ multiplex PCR. Of some 60,000 clones listed, 70% to 80% are singletons. Of note for this clone: Its antigen is unidentified.

Notes on the study in general: The repertoires were collected only after the peak T cell response.

Deletions cut 1 base from V and 2 bases from J, with 10 bases between. Germline lookup yields CDR1 SGHNT and CDR2 YYREEE (reference sequence). CDR3 length: 16 residues. The chain recombines TRBV5-4 with TRBJ2-6, with D hard to call. This TCR was recovered from an adult who received the AZD1222 COVID-19 vaccine. The starting material was peripheral blood, obtained 28 days after the second AZD1222 dose. In DNA form, the CDR3 reads TGTGCCAGCAGCTTGAATAGTAGGGCTGGGGCCAACGTCCTGACTTTC. Protein sequence: CASSLNSRAGANVLTF.